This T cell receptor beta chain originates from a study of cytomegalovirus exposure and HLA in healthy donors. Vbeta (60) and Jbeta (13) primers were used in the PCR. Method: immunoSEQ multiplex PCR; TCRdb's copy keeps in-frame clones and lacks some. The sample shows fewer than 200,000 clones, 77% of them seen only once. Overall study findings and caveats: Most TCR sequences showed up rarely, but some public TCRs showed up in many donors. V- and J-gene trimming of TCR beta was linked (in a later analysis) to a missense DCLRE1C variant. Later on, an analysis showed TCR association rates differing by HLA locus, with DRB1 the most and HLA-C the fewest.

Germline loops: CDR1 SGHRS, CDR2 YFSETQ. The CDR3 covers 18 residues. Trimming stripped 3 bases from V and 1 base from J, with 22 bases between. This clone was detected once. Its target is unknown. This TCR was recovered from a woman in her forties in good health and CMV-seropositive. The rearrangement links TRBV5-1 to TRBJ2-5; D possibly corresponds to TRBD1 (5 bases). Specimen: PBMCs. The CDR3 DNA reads TGCGCCAGCAGCTCTTGGAGTGGTAGGGGAACCTTCCAAGAGACCCAGTACTTC. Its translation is CASSSWSGRGTFQETQYF.